What follows are 25 T cell receptor beta chains derived from one specimen sequenced in a study of blood T cell repertoires in COVID-19. The repertoire was sequenced with immunoSEQ multiplex PCR; TCRdb's copy has only in-frame clones and lacks some. Of 150,000 or so clones in the sample, roughly 85% were seen once. Sequencing was performed on peripheral blood. The receptors derive from a human donor with acute or convalescent COVID-19. The donor label of this sample is uncertain.

DNA for the CDR3: TGTGCCAGCAGTTCGGGACTAGCGGGGTTCACAGATACGCAGTATTTT. This gives the protein CASSSGLAGFTDTQYF. The chain employs TRBV6-5 and TRBJ2-3; 13 bases are a match to TRBD2. J lost 2 bases, V lost 4 bases, and 3 bases had no gene match. The CDR3 length is 16 residues. Germline V gene sequence: CDR1 MNHEY, CDR2 SVGAGI.

The chain links TRBV27 to TRBJ1-5; 9 bases line up with TRBD1. Germline assignment: CDR1 MNHEY and CDR2 SMNVEV (reference sequence). V trimming: 2 bases; J trimming: 7 bases; junction bases outside the gene matches: 12. The CDR3 covers 17 residues. In nucleotides, the CDR3 is TGTGCCAGCAGTTTACCCCCGACAGGGGGAAGAGCACAGCCCCAGCATTTT. The encoded protein is CASSLPPTGGRAQPQHF.

The rearrangement joins TRBV6-5 to TRBJ1-5; the match to TRBD1 covers 8 bases. V lost 0 bases and J lost 8; bases outside the gene matches: 3. The CDR3 is 14 amino acids. From germline, CDR1 is MNHEY and CDR2 SVGAGI. The CDR3 region is CASSYSQGAKPQHF. In nucleotides, the CDR3 is TGTGCCAGCAGTTACTCGCAGGGGGCGAAGCCCCAGCATTTT.

J is TRBJ1-5 and V is TRBV2; 7 nucleotides align to TRBD1. The CDR3 runs 14 residues. Germline V CDR1 and CDR2: SNHLY, FYNNEI. Unmatched junction bases numbered 9, after V lost 6 bases and J lost 7 bases. CDR3 in DNA: TGTGCCAGCAGCGAAACAGGGGCGGTACAGCCCCAGCATTTT. Residues: CASSETGAVQPQHF. Using reference TRBV2 and TRBJ1-5 for the parts outside the CDR3, the full variable domain is EPEVTQTPSHQVTQMGQEVILRCVPISNHLYFYWYRQILGQKVEFLVSFYNNEISEKSEIFDDQFSVERPDGSNFTLKIRSTKLEDSAMYFCASSETGAVQPQHFGDGTRLSIL.

The chain links TRBV9 to TRBJ1-6; 8 bases match TRBD1. Trimming cost V 4 bases and J 8 bases; bases outside gene matches: 14. From germline, CDR1 is SGDLS and CDR2 YYNGEE. The CDR3 has 17 amino acids. CDR3 nucleotide sequence: TGTGCCAGCAGCCTGTTTGGGTTCACGGGACAGGATTCACCCCTCCACTTT. It yields the protein CASSLFGFTGQDSPLHF.

For this clone: This CDR3 is also generated by other DNA sequences in the sample. The chain joins TRBV11-3 to TRBJ2-2; the D gene is possibly TRBD1 (6 bases). Germline V lookup: CDR1 SGHNT, CDR2 YENEEA. The CDR3 is made up of 13 amino acids. V lost 3 bases to trimming and J lost 6 bases, with 8 bases between them. The CDR3 DNA follows: TGTGCCAGCAGCTTCGAGGGGGCCGGGGAGCTGTTTTTT. Translating gives CASSFEGAGELFF.

The gene calls are TRBV19 and TRBJ1-4; 7 bases agree with TRBD1. CDR3 length: 13 residues. Trimming at V came to 8 bases and at J to 4 bases, leaving 4 bases not matched to a gene. Germline CDR1 LNHDA, CDR2 SQIVND (reference sequence). The chain's CDR3 is CASQTGRNEKLFF. In nucleotides, the CDR3 is TGTGCCAGTCAGACAGGGCGTAATGAAAAACTGTTTTTT.

The gene calls are TRBV19 and TRBJ1-3, with D possibly being TRBD1 (6 bases). V dropped 1 base and J dropped 0 bases, with 16 bases sitting between them. The germline CDR1 and CDR2 sequences are LNHDA and SQIVND (reference sequence). The CDR3 contains 18 residues. CDR3 DNA: TGTGCCAGTAGTATAGGCCCGGACAGACCTCTCTCTGGAAACACCATATATTTT. It codes for CASSIGPDRPLSGNTIYF.

The V gene is TRBV28, the J gene TRBJ1-5; 7 bases are shared with TRBD1. V shed 5 bases, J shed 4 bases, and the junction held 8 bases outside the gene matches. Germline CDR1 is MDHEN and CDR2 is SYDVKM. The CDR3 has 15 residues. The CDR3 DNA is TGTGCCAGCAGTGAGACAGGGAATTGGAATCAGCCCCAGCATTTT. This translates into CASSETGNWNQPQHF.

V and J are TRBV7-2 and TRBJ2-7; no reliable D call. Trimming took off 3 bases at V and 0 bases at J, with 12 bases between the two ends. The germline CDR1 and CDR2 sequences are SGHTA and FQGNSA. The CDR3 spans 15 residues. DNA of the CDR3: TGTGCCAGCAGCTTCGTGGGCTTTAGCTCCTACGAGCAGTACTTC. Its protein is CASSFVGFSSYEQYF.

This chain uses TRBV6-2 or TRBV6-3 with TRBJ1-1; 7 bases are shared with TRBD1. Germline-derived CDR1 and CDR2 are MNHEY and SVGEGT. This CDR3 comprises 18 residues. The V segment lost 0 bases and the J segment 4 bases; nucleotides outside the gene matches: 14. For the CDR3, the DNA is TGTGCCAGCAGTTACTCGGCTTCAGGGGGACCCCGCGGCACTGAAGCTTTCTTT. Translating it yields CASSYSASGGPRGTEAFF.

In its sample, this clone was seen once. The chain carries TRBV28 and TRBJ2-7; 10 nucleotides line up with TRBD1. J gave up 6 bases and V 6 bases, and 5 bases lay outside the gene matches. The CDR3 runs to 13 residues. Germline loops: CDR1 MDHEN, CDR2 SYDVKM. The CDR3 sequence: CASSFGDRGEQYF. CDR3 in DNA: TGTGCCAGCAGCTTTGGGGACAGGGGCGAGCAGTACTTC.

V is TRBV7-3 and J is TRBJ1-6, with D possibly matching TRBD1 (6 bases). Trimming cost V 5 bases and J 7 bases, with 12 bases left between them. CDR1 and CDR2 (germline): SGHTA, FQGTGA. CDR3 length equals 14 residues. The CDR3, as DNA: TGTGCCAGCAGCGGACAGCCAACCAATTCACCCCTCCACTTT. Translating gives CASSGQPTNSPLHF.

The rearrangement uses TRBV2 and TRBJ1-4; D is uncertain. Between the trimmed V and J ends, which lost 6 bases and 8 bases, there was a span of 19 bases. The CDR3 is made up of 15 amino acids. Per germline, CDR1 SNHLY and CDR2 FYNNEI. CDR3: CASREFGNLGEKLFF. The CDR3 region has the DNA TGTGCCAGCAGGGAGTTCGGCAACCTTGGGGAAAAACTGTTTTTT.

The rearrangement joins TRBV19 to TRBJ1-2; 7 nucleotides match TRBD1. CDR3 size: 15 residues. Germline V lookup: CDR1 LNHDA, CDR2 SQIVND (reference sequence). V shed 7 bases, J shed 4 bases, and the junction held 12 bases outside the gene matches. As DNA, the CDR3 is TGTGCCAGTACCAGAACGACAGGGCAGAGCTATGGCTACACCTTC. It encodes CASTRTTGQSYGYTF.

The chain has TRBV19 and TRBJ1-1; 8 bases agree with TRBD1. The CDR3 is made up of 15 amino acids. The germline gives CDR1 LNHDA, CDR2 SQIVND (reference sequence). J was trimmed by 3 bases and V by 9 bases; bases with no gene match: 12. CDR3 protein: CASSDRGQAYTEAFF. The CDR3 region has the DNA TGTGCCAGCTCCGACCGGGGACAGGCTTACACTGAAGCTTTCTTT.

The CDR3 region is CATLRGVGSPLHF. In DNA form, the CDR3 reads TGTGCCACCCTGCGGGGGGTCGGTTCACCCCTCCACTTT. The chain employs TRBV28 and TRBJ1-6, with TRBD1 as a possible D gene (5 bases). V dropped 10 bases and J dropped 9 bases, with 16 bases sitting between them. Germline CDR1 MDHEN, CDR2 SYDVKM. The CDR3 consists of 13 residues.

This clone has just one count. The rearrangement links TRBV7-2 to TRBJ2-5; 8 nucleotides align to TRBD1. The CDR3 is 14 residues long. CDR1 is SGHTA and CDR2 is FQGNSA in the germline V gene. V dropped 5 bases and J dropped 3; count of bases not matched to a gene: 5. Here the CDR3 reads CASSQGAWEETQYF. The CDR3 nucleotides are TGTGCCAGCAGCCAGGGGGCGTGGGAAGAGACCCAGTACTTC.

The V gene is TRBV7-9, the J gene TRBJ1-1; D gene unclear. CDR1 and CDR2 from the germline V gene are SEHNR and FQNEAQ (reference sequence). With 5 bases removed from V and 1 base from J, the gap between germline ends came to 8 bases. CDR3 length: 13 amino acids. In DNA, the CDR3 is TGTGCCAGCAGCCGCGAGGCGAACACTGAAGCTTTCTTT. Its protein is CASSREANTEAFF. Full variable domain (missing parts from reference TRBV7-9 and TRBJ1-1): DTGVSQNPRHKITKRGQNVTFRCDPISEHNRLYWYRQTLGQGPEFLTYFQNEAQLEKSRLLSDRFSAERPKGSFSTLEIQRTEQGDSAMYLCASSREANTEAFFGQGTRLTVV.

This sequence joins TRBV7-2 and TRBJ2-3, with TRBD2 identical over 13 bases. The CDR3 contains 19 residues. V trimming: 5 bases; J trimming: 8 bases; junction bases outside the gene matches: 19. Germline V gives CDR1 SGHTA, CDR2 FQGNSA. The CDR3 DNA reads TGTGCCAGCAGCCCTACTAGCGGGGGGGCGTCCGAGAGGAGAGGTACGCAGTATTTT. Translated: CASSPTSGGASERRGTQYF.

The J gene is TRBJ2-7, the V gene TRBV6-5; D gene unclear. V was shortened by 0 bases and J by 8 bases, with 8 bases between the two germline ends. The CDR3 sequence is 12 residues long. Germline CDR1 is MNHEY and CDR2 is SVGAGI. Here the CDR3 reads CASSYSMEQQYF. CDR3 in DNA: TGTGCCAGCAGTTACTCGATGGAGCAGCAGTACTTC.

V and J are TRBV11-2 and TRBJ1-1; 7 nucleotides align to TRBD1. Trimming removed 1 base from V and 4 bases from J; junction bases left unmatched: 9. Germline CDR1 and CDR2: SGHAT and FQNNGV. This CDR3 has 16 residues. CDR3 region: CASSLGGTVLSTEAFF. In DNA, the CDR3 is TGTGCCAGCAGCTTAGGGGGGACAGTTCTTTCCACTGAAGCTTTCTTT.

This clone has just one count. The V gene is TRBV5-1, the J gene TRBJ1-2; 9 bases agree with TRBD1. Germline V gene sequence: CDR1 SGHRS, CDR2 YFSETQ. The CDR3 is made up of 15 amino acids. The trim removed 6 bases at V and 0 bases at J, leaving 6 bases unmatched. The CDR3 sequence: CASKEGDRANYGYTF. DNA of the CDR3: TGCGCCAGCAAAGAGGGGGACAGGGCTAACTATGGCTACACCTTC. The full variable domain, completed using reference TRBV5-1 and TRBJ1-2, is KAGVTQTPRYLIKTRGQQVTLSCSPISGHRSVSWYQQTPGQGLQFLFEYFSETQRNKGNFPGRFSGRQFSNSRSEMNVSTLELGDSALYLCASKEGDRANYGYTFGSGTRLTVV.

The chain uses TRBV6-5 and TRBJ2-5; a weak D match, TRBD2 (6 bases). Germline V gene lookup returns CDR1 MNHEY and CDR2 SVGAGI. V lost 2 bases, J lost 5 bases, and 12 bases lay in between. CDR3 size: 14 residues. The CDR3 nucleotides read TGTGCCAGCAGTTACGTAGGTCGGGGGGAGACCCAGTACTTC. The encoded protein is CASSYVGRGETQYF.

Only a few counts were recorded for this clone. The chain couples TRBV28 to TRBJ1-2, with TRBD1 matching over 7 bases. The CDR3 runs 13 residues. Germline CDR1 and CDR2: MDHEN and SYDVKM. With 5 bases clipped from V and 6 bases from J, the junction kept 6 bases outside the gene matches. The CDR3, as DNA: TGTGCCAGCAGTACGACAGGGAGAGATGGCTACACCTTC. Protein product: CASSTTGRDGYTF.